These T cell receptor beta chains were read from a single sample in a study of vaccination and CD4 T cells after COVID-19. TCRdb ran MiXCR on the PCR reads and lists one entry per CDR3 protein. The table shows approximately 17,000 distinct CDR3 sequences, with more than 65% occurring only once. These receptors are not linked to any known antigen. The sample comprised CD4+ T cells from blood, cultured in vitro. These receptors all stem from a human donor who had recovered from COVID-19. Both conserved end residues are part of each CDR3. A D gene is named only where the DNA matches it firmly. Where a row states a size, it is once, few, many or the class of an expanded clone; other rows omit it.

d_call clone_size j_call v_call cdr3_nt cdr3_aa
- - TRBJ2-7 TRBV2 TGTGCCAGCGGGGGGACTTATACCTACGAGCAGTACTTC CASGGTYTYEQYF
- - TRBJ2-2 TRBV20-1 TGCAGTGCTAGAGATCGTAGTCGGGGAACCGGGGAGCTGTTTTTT CSARDRSRGTGELFF
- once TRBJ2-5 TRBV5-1 TGCGCCAGCCGGCCACCAGAACGAGAGACCCAGTACTTC CASRPPERETQYF
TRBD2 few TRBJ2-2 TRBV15 TGTGCCACCAGGCCCCCGGGACTACTTCGTGGGGACACCGGGGAGCTGTTTTTT CATRPPGLLRGDTGELFF
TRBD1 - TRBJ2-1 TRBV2 TGTGCCAGCAAGACAGGGGGGTCCTTGGATGAGCAGTTCTTC CASKTGGSLDEQFF
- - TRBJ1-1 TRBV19 TGTGCCAGTAGTATCAGGCAGGGAGAAGCTTTCTTT CASSIRQGEAFF
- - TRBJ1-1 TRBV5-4 TGTGCCAGCAGCTTCGGGGTGGGGAACACTGAAGCTTTCTTT CASSFGVGNTEAFF
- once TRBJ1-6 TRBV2 TGTGCCAGCAAACAGAAGAGGGATTCACCCCTCCACTTT CASKQKRDSPLHF
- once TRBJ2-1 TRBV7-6 TGTGCCAGCAACCCATCGGGGGTACGAAGAGGTGACAATGAGCAGTTCTTC CASNPSGVRRGDNEQFF
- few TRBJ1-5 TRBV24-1 TGTGCCACCAGTGGGAGGAGGGGGGATCAGCCCCAGCATTTT CATSGRRGDQPQHF
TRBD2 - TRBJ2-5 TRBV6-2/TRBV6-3 TGTGCCAGCAGCCGCCGCCTTACTAGCGGGGGGGCCACCGAGACCCAGTACTTC CASSRRLTSGGATETQYF
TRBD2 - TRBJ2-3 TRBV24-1 TGTGCCACCAGCGGGGAGGGCGGGGATACGCAGTATTTT CATSGEGGDTQYF
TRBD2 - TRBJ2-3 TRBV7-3 TGTGCCAGCAGCTTAGGGCGTAGCGGGTTTTCAACAGATACGCAGTATTTT CASSLGRSGFSTDTQYF
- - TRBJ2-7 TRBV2 TGTGCCAGCAGTCCCCAGGGGTACGAGCAGTACTTC CASSPQGYEQYF
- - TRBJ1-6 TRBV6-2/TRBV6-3 TGTGCCAGCAGTTACATCCAGGGTAATTCACCCCTCCACTTT CASSYIQGNSPLHF
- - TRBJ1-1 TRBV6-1 TGTGCCAGCAGACAGGGCCCTGAAGCTTTCTTT CASRQGPEAFF
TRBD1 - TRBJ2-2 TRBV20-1 TGCAGTGCACCACAGGGGCACACCGGGGAGCTGTTTTTT CSAPQGHTGELFF
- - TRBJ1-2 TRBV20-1 TGCAGTCTCCCGGACTCGTACTATGGCTACACCTTC CSLPDSYYGYTF
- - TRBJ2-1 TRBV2 TGTGCCAGCAGTCTAGGGGAAGGGGACGCCGGGTATGAGCAGTTCTTC CASSLGEGDAGYEQFF
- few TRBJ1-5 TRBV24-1 TGTGCCACCAGTGAGGGACGTCGCAATCAGCCCCAGCATTTT CATSEGRRNQPQHF
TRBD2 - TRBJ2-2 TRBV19 TGTGCCAGTAGTAACGGACTAGCGGGAGCGAGTACCGGGGAGCTGTTTTTT CASSNGLAGASTGELFF
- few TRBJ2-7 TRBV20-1 TGCAGTGCTAGGAATGGGGTGGCGGCCGGTTACGAGCAGTACTTC CSARNGVAAGYEQYF
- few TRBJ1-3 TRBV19 TGTGCCAGTAGTACTTCAGCGAGGGGAAACACCATATATTTT CASSTSARGNTIYF
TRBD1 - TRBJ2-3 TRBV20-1 TGCAGTGCTAGAGATATGGACAGGGCGGGCAATCAGCCCCAGTATTTT CSARDMDRAGNQPQYF
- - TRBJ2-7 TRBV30 TGTGCCTGGAGTAAGGCAGGGATCTCCTACGAGCAGTACTTC CAWSKAGISYEQYF
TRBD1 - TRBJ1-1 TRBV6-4 TGTGCCAGCAGTGAAACGGGAGGGACAGGGACTGAAGCTTTCTTT CASSETGGTGTEAFF
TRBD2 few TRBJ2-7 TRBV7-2 TGTGCCAGCAGCCTCCGGGACTATGGCTCCTGGGCCTACGAGCAGTACTTC CASSLRDYGSWAYEQYF
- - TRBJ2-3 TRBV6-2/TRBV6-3 TGTGCCAGCAGTTACGGTTTCGCAGGGGGCACAGATACGCAGTATTTT CASSYGFAGGTDTQYF
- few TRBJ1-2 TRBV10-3 TGTGCCATCAATCAGGGCCCTAACTATGGCTACACCTTC CAINQGPNYGYTF
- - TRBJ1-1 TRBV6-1 TGTGCCAGCAGGCCCCGGGACTACTCCATAGGGAACACTGAAGCTTTCTTT CASRPRDYSIGNTEAFF
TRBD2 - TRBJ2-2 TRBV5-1 TGCGCCAGCAGCTCCCGGGGAGCGGGAGGGCCGAACACCGGGGAGCTGTTTTTT CASSSRGAGGPNTGELFF
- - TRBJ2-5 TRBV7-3 TGTGCCAGCAGCTTAGACGGGGCCCAAGAGACCCAGTACTTC CASSLDGAQETQYF
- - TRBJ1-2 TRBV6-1 TGTGCCAGCTACCGGGACACATCTTCTTATGGCTACACCTTC CASYRDTSSYGYTF
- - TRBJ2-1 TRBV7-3 TGTGCCAGCAGCTTAAGGTCAGGCCTCAATGAGCAGTTCTTC CASSLRSGLNEQFF
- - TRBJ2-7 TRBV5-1 TGCGCCAGCAGCGGGCCTATAGGGGTGAGCTCCTACGAGCAGTACTTC CASSGPIGVSSYEQYF
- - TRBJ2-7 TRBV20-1 TGCAGTGCCCCCGGCGGCGAAGGGGCCTACGAGCAGTACTTC CSAPGGEGAYEQYF
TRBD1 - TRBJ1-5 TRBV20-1 TGCAGTGCTAGAGACTCTTACTCTAGGGCAGGGGGCCAGCCCCAGCATTTT CSARDSYSRAGGQPQHF
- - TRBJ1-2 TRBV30 TGTGCCTGGAAGAGGACCTATGGCTACACCTTC CAWKRTYGYTF
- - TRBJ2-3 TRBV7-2 TGTGCCAGCAGCTTGCAGTTAGCAGATACGCAGTATTTT CASSLQLADTQYF
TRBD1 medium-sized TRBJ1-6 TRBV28 TGTGCCAGCAACCGCAGGGGGAGAGTTTCACCCCTCCACTTT CASNRRGRVSPLHF
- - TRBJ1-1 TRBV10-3 TGTGCCATCAGTGTTGGGAACACTGAAGCTTTCTTT CAISVGNTEAFF
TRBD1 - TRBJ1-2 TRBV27 TGTGCCAGCAGTTTCAGGGGGGTTGGCTACACCTTC CASSFRGVGYTF
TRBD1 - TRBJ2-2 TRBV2 TGTGCCAGCAGTCCGGACAGGGCCACCGGGGAGCTGTTTTTT CASSPDRATGELFF
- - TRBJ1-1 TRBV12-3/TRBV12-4 TGTGCCAGCAAGATCTCGCCGAACACTGAAGCTTTCTTT CASKISPNTEAFF
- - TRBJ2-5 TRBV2 TGTGCCAGCAGTGAAGAACTAGCTGGGGGGACCCAGTACTTC CASSEELAGGTQYF
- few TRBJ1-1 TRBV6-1 TGTGCCAGCAGCCCTGGCACTGAAGCTTTCTTT CASSPGTEAFF
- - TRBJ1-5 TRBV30 TGTGCCTGGAGTCGGAACAGGGTGGATCAGCCCCAGCATTTT CAWSRNRVDQPQHF
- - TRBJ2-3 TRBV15 TGTGCCACCAGCAACAGCAGAGCCACGCAGTATTTT CATSNSRATQYF
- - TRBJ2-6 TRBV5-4 TGTGCCAGCAGCCTTGGAAGGGGAGCTGGGGCCAACGTCCTGACTTTC CASSLGRGAGANVLTF
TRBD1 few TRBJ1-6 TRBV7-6 TGTGCCAGCAGCGTCGCCGGTGGGACAGGGGTGATCAATTCACCCCTCCACTTT CASSVAGGTGVINSPLHF
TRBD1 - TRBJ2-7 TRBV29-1 TGCAGCGTTGGAGGGGACAGCTTTAGGAAGCAGTACTTC CSVGGDSFRKQYF
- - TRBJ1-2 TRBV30 TGTGCCTGGAGTAGGGACCAACAGTATGGCTACACCTTC CAWSRDQQYGYTF
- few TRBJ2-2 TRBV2 TGTGCCAGCAAAGAAGGCCCCGGGGAGCTGTTTTTT CASKEGPGELFF
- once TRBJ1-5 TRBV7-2 TGTGCCAGCAGCTTAGTAACAGCTTATAGCAATCAGCCCCAGCATTTT CASSLVTAYSNQPQHF
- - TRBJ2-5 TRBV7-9 TGTGCCAGCAGCTTAAGACTGGATGAAGAGACCCAGTACTTC CASSLRLDEETQYF
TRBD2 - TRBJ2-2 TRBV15 TGTGCCACCAGCAGAGGACAGTTGAGTGCTAGCGGGCCCGGGGTTTACGGGGAGCTGTTTTTT CATSRGQLSASGPGVYGELFF
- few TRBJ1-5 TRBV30 TGTGCCTGGAGGCCGACAGCTAGCAATCAGCCCCAGCATTTT CAWRPTASNQPQHF
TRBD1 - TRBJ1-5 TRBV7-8 TGTGCCAGCAGCCCAGGAACAGGGGACAATCAGCCCCAGCATTTT CASSPGTGDNQPQHF